This T cell receptor (beta chain) emerged from a study of radiation and T cells in renal cell carcinoma. Specified time point: blood 4 weeks post-SBRT, at nephrectomy. Treatment in this sample: 15 Gy SBRT to primary tumor, nephrectomy 4 weeks later. The tumor was a clear cell renal cell carcinoma. The germline gives CDR1 SGHTS, CDR2 YDEGEE. The CDR3 is 15 amino acids. Trimming cost V 6 bases and J 5 bases, with 20 bases left between them. TCRdb keeps only in-frame clones here, not all; method: immunoSEQ multiplex PCR. This table has 140,000 or so clones, about 86% appearing once. The clonotype was recovered from a woman aged 50 to 60 with renal cell carcinoma. Specimen: blood, collected from a patient whose treatment included radiotherapy and nephrectomy. This chain joins TRBV5-8 and TRBJ1-2; D unclear. CDR3 coding DNA: TGTGCCAGCATCCCTGGGAGAGCTGCTGGGTATGGCTACACCTTC. Its protein is CASIPGRAAGYGYTF.